This TCR beta chain was captured in a study of patients and donors after allogeneic stem cell transplantation. TCRdb processed the RT-PCR reads anew with MiXCR; each CDR3 protein has one entry. This table has over 130,000 distinct CDR3 sequences, roughly 35% appearing once. Germline-derived CDR1 and CDR2 are SGHTA and FQGTGA. The germline V and J ends were trimmed by 5 bases and 0 bases, with 20 bases remaining between them. The CDR3 spans 18 residues. This sequence originates from a human donor who was either an allogeneic HSCT recipient or a stem cell or donor lymphocyte infusion donor (not recorded which). It is not recorded whose cells these are; they may come from a transplant donor. The chain has TRBV7-3 and TRBJ1-5, with a weak D call TRBD1 (5 bases). The sequenced sample consisted of blood, either unsorted or a sorted T cell fraction (not recorded which). Here the CDR3 reads CASSPNLTWGYSNQPQHF. The CDR3 DNA is TGTGCCAGCAGCCCTAATCTGACTTGGGGGTATAGCAATCAGCCCCAGCATTTT. Variable domain in full (rest from reference TRBV7-3 and TRBJ1-5): GAGVSQTPSNKVTEKGKYVELRCDPISGHTALYWYRQSLGQGPEFLIYFQGTGAADDSGLPNDRFFAVRPEGSVSTLKIQRTERGDSAVYLCASSPNLTWGYSNQPQHFGDGTRLSIL.